This T cell receptor (beta chain) was sequenced for a study of T cell repertoires in cytomegalovirus infection. A single record per CDR3 protein comes from TCRdb applying MiXCR to the reads. The table records roughly 80,000 distinct CDR3 sequences, 35% to 45% of them present only once. Comments on this clonotype: Its target is unknown.

Germline V CDR1 and CDR2: SGHVS, FNYEAQ. The V and J ends lost 0 bases and 5 bases respectively, with 10 bases between them. There are 15 residues in the CDR3. The sequence was obtained from a human donor in good health (CMV status not recorded). Some clones in this sample may be carry-over from other donors' samples. The genes are TRBV7-6 and TRBJ1-4; D possibly corresponds to TRBD1 (5 bases). Source: CD8+ T cells from cultured PBMCs, taken from culture after CMV antigen stimulation. CDR3 in amino acids: CASSLARASNEKLFF. In DNA, the CDR3 is TGTGCCAGCAGCTTAGCCAGGGCTTCAAATGAAAAACTGTTTTTT.